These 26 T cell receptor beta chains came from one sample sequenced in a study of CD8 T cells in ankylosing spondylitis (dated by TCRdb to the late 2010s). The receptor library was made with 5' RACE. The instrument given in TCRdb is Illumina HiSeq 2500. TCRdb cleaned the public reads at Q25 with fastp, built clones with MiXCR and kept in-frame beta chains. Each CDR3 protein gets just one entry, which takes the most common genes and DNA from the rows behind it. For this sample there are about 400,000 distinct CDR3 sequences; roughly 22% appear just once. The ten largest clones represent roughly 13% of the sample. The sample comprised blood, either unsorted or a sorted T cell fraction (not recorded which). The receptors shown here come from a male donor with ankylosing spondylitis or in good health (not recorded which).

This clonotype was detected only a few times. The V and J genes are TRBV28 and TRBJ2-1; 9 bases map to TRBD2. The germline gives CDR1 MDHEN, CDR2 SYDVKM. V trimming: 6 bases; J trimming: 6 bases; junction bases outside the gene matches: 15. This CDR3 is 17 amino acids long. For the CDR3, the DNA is TGTGCCAGCAGCATTCTCTCCGGGACTAGCTTGCCCAATGAGCAGTTCTTC. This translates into CASSILSGTSLPNEQFF.

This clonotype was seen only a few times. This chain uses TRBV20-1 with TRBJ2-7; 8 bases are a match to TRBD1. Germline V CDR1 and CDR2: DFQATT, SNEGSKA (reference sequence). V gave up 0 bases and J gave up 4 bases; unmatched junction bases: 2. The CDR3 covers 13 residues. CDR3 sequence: CSARETGDYEQYF. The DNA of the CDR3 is TGCAGTGCTAGAGAGACAGGGGATTACGAGCAGTACTTC.

CDR3 loop: CAISEPLRGSGELFF. CDR3 DNA: TGTGCCATCAGTGAGCCCCTGCGTGGGAGCGGGGAGCTGTTTTTT. V usage is TRBV10-3 and J usage is TRBJ2-2; D may be TRBD2 (5 bases). V lost 2 bases, J lost 7 bases, and 14 bases lay in between. CDR1 and CDR2 from the germline V gene are ENHRY and SYGVKD. The CDR3 is made up of 15 amino acids.

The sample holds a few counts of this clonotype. CDR3 protein: CASGSGLGSYEQYF. The CDR3 DNA reads as TGTGCCAGTGGGAGTGGACTGGGCTCCTACGAGCAGTACTTC. The rearrangement joins TRBV19 to TRBJ2-7; D might be TRBD2 (5 bases). This CDR3 comprises 14 residues. Trimming took off 8 bases at V and 0 bases at J, with 14 bases between the two ends. Germline CDR1 is LNHDA and CDR2 is SQIVND (reference sequence).

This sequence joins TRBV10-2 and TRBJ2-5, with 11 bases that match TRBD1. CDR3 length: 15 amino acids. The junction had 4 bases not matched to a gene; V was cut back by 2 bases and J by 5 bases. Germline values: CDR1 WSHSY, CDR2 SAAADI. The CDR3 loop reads CASSEGQGAGETQYF. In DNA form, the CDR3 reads TGCGCCAGCAGTGAGGGACAGGGGGCGGGTGAGACCCAGTACTTC.

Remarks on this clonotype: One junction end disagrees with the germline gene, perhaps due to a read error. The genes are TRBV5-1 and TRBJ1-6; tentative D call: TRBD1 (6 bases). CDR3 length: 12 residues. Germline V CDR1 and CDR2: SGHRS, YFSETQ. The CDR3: CASTLTGPSLHF. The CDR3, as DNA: TGCGCCAGCACCTTGACAGGTCCATCCCTCCACTTT. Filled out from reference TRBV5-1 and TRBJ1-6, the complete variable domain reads KAGVTQTPRYLIKTRGQQVTLSCSPISGHRSVSWYQQTPGQGLQFLFEYFSETQRNKGNFPGRFSGRQFSNSRSEMNVSTLELGDSALYLCASTLTGPSLHFGNGTRLTVT.

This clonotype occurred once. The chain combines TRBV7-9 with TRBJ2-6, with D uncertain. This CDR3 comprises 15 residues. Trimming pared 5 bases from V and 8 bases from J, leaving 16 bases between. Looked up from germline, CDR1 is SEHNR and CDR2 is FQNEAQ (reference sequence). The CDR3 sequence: CASSPLSGVSNVLTF. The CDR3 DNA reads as TGTGCCAGCAGCCCCCTCTCCGGCGTTTCCAACGTCCTGACTTTC.

The DNA for the CDR3 is TGTGCCAGCAGTTACTCGATTGGACTATTGAATTCACCCCTCCACTTT. The encoded protein is CASSYSIGLLNSPLHF. V is TRBV6-5 and J is TRBJ1-6; D not certain. The CDR3 totals 16 residues. Trimming took off 0 bases at V and 7 bases at J, with 13 bases between the two ends. The germline gives CDR1 MNHEY, CDR2 SVGAGI.

The DNA for the CDR3 is TGCGCCAGCAGCCAAGAACCAGGGTCAGGTCAGCCCCAGCATTTT. This sequence encodes CASSQEPGSGQPQHF. V is TRBV4-1 and J is TRBJ1-5; a weak D match, TRBD1 (5 bases). The CDR3 length is 15 residues. Trimming took off 0 bases at V and 6 bases at J, with 12 bases between the two ends. Germline loops: CDR1 MGHRA, CDR2 YSYEKL.

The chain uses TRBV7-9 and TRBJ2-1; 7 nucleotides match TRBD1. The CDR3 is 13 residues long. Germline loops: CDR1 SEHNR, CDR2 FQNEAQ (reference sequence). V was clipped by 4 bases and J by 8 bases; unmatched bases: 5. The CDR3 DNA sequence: TGTGCCAGCAGCTCGGACAGGATTCATGAGCAGTTCTTC. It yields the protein CASSSDRIHEQFF. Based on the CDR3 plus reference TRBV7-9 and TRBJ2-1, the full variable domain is DTGVSQNPRHKITKRGQNVTFRCDPISEHNRLYWYRQTLGQGPEFLTYFQNEAQLEKSRLLSDRFSAERPKGSFSTLEIQRTEQGDSAMYLCASSSDRIHEQFFGPGTRLTVL.

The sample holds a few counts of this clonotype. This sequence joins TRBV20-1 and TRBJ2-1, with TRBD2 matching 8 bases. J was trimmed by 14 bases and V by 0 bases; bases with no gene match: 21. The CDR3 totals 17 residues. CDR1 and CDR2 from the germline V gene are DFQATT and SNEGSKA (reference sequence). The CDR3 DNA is TGCAGTGCTAGAGATTCCCTAACGGGGGGGCCCGGGTGGGGCGAGTTCTTC. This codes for CSARDSLTGGPGWGEFF.

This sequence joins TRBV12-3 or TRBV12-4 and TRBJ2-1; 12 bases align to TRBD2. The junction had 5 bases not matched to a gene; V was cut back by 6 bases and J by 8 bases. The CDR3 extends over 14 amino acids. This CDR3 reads CASRGGLAGHEQFF. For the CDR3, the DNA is TGTGCCAGCAGGGGGGGACTAGCGGGCCATGAGCAGTTCTTC.

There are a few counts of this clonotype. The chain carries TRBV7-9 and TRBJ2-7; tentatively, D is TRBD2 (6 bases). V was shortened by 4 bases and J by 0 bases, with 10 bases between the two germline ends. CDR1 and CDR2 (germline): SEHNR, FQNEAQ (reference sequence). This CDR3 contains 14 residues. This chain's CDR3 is CASSSRDFSYEQYF. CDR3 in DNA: TGTGCCAGCAGCTCCCGGGACTTCTCCTACGAGCAGTACTTC.

The CDR3 region is CASSSIPGTDTQYF. The CDR3 coding sequence is TGTGCCAGCAGTAGCATCCCGGGGACAGATACGCAGTATTTT. The chain employs TRBV6-1 and TRBJ2-3; D may be TRBD2 (5 bases). CDR1 and CDR2 (germline): MNHNS, SASEGT. The CDR3 sequence is 14 residues long. The V end was cut by 5 bases, the J end by 3 bases, with 12 bases between.

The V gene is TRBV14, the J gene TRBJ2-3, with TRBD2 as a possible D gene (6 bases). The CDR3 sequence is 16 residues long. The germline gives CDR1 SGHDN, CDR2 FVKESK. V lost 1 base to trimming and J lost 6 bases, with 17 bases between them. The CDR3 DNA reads TGTGCCAGCAGCCAAGTAGCGGAGCCACCCACGGATACGCAGTATTTT. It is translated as CASSQVAEPPTDTQYF.

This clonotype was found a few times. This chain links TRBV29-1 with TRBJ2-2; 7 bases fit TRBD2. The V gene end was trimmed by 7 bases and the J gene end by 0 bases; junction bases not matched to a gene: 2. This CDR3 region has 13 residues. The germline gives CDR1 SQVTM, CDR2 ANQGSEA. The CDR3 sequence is CSGRGANTGELFF. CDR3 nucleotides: TGCAGCGGCCGGGGGGCGAACACCGGGGAGCTGTTTTTT.

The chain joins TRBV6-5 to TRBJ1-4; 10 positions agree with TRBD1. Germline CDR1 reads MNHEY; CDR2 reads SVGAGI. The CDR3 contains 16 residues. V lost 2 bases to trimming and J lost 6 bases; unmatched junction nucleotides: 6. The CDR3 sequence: CASSYGTGVADEKLFF. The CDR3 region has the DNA TGTGCCAGCAGTTACGGGACAGGGGTGGCGGATGAAAAACTGTTTTTT.

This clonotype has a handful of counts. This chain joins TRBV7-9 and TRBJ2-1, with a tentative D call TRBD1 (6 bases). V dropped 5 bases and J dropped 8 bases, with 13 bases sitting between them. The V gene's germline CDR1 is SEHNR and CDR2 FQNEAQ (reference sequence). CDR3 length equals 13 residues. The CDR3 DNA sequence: TGTGCCAGCAGCCCACCCTCAGGGGATGAGCAGTTCTTC. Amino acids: CASSPPSGDEQFF.

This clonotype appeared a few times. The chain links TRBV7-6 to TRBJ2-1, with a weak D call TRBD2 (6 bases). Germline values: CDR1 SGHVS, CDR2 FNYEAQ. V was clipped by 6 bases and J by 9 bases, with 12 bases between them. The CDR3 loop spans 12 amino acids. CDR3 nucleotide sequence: TGTGCCAGCAGTCCGGGGGTCCTTGAGCAGTTCTTC. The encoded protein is CASSPGVLEQFF.

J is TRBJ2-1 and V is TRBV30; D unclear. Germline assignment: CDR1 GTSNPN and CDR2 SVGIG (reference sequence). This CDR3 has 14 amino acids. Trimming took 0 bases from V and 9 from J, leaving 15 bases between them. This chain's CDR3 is CAWSVVGILTEQFF. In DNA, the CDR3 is TGTGCCTGGAGTGTAGTTGGGATTCTTACTGAGCAGTTCTTC. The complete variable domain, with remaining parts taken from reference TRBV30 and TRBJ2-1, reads SQTIHQWPATLVQPVGSPLSLECTVEGTSNPNLYWYRQAAGRGLQLLFYSVGIGQISSEVPQNLSASRPQDRQFILSSKKLLLSDSGFYLCAWSVVGILTEQFFGPGTRLTVL.

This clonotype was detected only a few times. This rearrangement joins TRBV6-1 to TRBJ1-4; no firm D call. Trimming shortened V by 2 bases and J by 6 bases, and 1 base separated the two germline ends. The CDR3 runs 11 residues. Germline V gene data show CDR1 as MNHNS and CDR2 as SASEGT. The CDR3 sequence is CASSEYEKLFF. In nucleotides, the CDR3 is TGTGCCAGCAGTGAATATGAAAAACTGTTTTTT.

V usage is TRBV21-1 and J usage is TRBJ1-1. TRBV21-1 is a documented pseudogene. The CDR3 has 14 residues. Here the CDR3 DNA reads TGTGCCAGCACCCTCAGCGGGGCAGAAACTGAAGCTTTCTTT. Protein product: CASTLSGAETEAFF.

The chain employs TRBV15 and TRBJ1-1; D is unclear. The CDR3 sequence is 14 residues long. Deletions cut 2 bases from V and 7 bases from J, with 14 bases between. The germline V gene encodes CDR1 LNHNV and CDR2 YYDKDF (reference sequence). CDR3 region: CATSRRREYSEAFF. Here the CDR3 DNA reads TGTGCCACCAGCAGACGCCGGGAGTATAGTGAAGCTTTCTTT.

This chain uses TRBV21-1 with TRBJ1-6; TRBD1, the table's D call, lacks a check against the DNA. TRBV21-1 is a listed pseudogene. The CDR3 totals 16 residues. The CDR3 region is CAANRGGAADNSPLHF. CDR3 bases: TGTGCCGCGAACCGAGGGGGCGCGGCTGATAATTCACCCCTCCACTTT.

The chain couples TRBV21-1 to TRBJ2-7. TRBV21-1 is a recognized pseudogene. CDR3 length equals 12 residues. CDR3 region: CALMEPPYEQYF. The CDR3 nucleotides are TGTGCCCTAATGGAACCTCCCTACGAGCAGTACTTC.

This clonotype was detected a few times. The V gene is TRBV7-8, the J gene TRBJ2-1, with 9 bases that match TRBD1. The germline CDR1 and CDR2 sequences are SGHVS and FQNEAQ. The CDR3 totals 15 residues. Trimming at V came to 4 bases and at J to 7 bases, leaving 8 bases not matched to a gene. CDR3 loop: CASSWGTGSSNEQFF. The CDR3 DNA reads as TGTGCCAGCAGCTGGGGGACAGGGTCATCGAATGAGCAGTTCTTC.